This TCR beta chain was found in a study of technical replicates of blood from several donors. CDR1 LGHNA and CDR2 YNFKEQ come from the germline V gene. The CDR3 consists of 18 residues. Losses at the gene ends were 0 bases for V and 3 bases for J; bases not matched to a gene: 8. The protocol was immunoSEQ multiplex PCR, while the TCRdb copy is restricted to in-frame clones and leaves out a portion. This table holds fewer than 100,000 clones, about 97% found once. Specimen: T cells isolated from PBMCs. The receptor was isolated from a human donor in good health. This chain joins TRBV4-2 and TRBJ2-2; 9 bases align to TRBD1. Here the CDR3 DNA reads TGTGCCAGCAGCCAAGAGGAACAGGGGGCGGAGGACACCGGGGAGCTGTTTTTT. It is translated as CASSQEEQGAEDTGELFF.